This T cell receptor (beta chain) emerged from a study of CD8+CD57+ T cells in acquired aplastic anemia. About the study: Sorted CD4+ and CD8+ cells yielded DNA averaging about 3.2 ug.

Germline V gives CDR1 MGHDK, CDR2 SYGVNS. J was trimmed by 6 bases and V by 9 bases; bases with no gene match: 10. The CDR3 has 14 residues. Study-wide results and limits: Common to patients and controls were 25 to 30 CD8+ CDR3 sequences.

About this clonotype: Its antigen is unidentified.

The use of genomic DNA as template underpinned the TCR beta VDJ and CDR3 profiling. TCRdb used MiXCR to reprocess the reads, holding one entry per CDR3 protein. The table shows hundreds of thousands of distinct CDR3 sequences, with 55% to 60% occurring only once. This chain uses TRBV25-1 with TRBJ1-2; 10 bases map to TRBD1. This TCR was sampled from a human donor with severe aplastic anemia or a healthy control (not recorded which). Sequencing was performed on sorted CD4+, CD8+, or CD8+CD57+ T cells (not recorded which) from PBMCs. The CDR3 loop reads CASLSGTGVHGYTF. CDR3 DNA sequence: TGTGCCAGTCTATCCGGGACAGGGGTTCATGGCTACACCTTC.